One sample yielded the 17 T cell receptor beta chains listed below, sequenced in a study of OX40 agonist ivuxolimab in advanced cancers. Sequencing was performed with immunoSEQ multiplex PCR; in TCRdb, only in-frame clones are kept and a portion is missing. The table shows tens of thousands of clones, with 88% occurring only once. Material: CD4+ or CD8+ T cells sorted from blood, obtained in a trial of the OX40 agonist ivuxolimab. The receptors were sampled from an adult with an advanced solid tumor such as melanoma, head and neck, liver or kidney cancer.

The rearrangement links TRBV6-5 to TRBJ1-1; D is uncertain. This CDR3 has 15 residues. V was cut by 0 bases and J by 4 bases, with 12 bases left in between. Per germline, CDR1 MNHEY and CDR2 SVGAGI. The CDR3 is CASSYSILGGTEAFF. DNA for the CDR3: TGTGCCAGCAGTTACTCGATTCTGGGCGGCACTGAAGCTTTCTTT.

The chain employs TRBV21-1 and TRBJ1-3. TRBV21-1 is noted as a pseudogene. There are 15 residues in the CDR3. CDR3 sequence: CASSKEGSSGNTIYF. The CDR3 nucleotides read TGTGCCAGCAGCAAAGAAGGGAGCTCTGGAAACACCATATATTTT.

The gene calls are TRBV7-2 and TRBJ1-6, with D uncertain. The ends were cut back, 1 base at V and 7 bases at J, with 11 bases in the middle. Germline V gene lookup returns CDR1 SGHTA and CDR2 FQGNSA. The CDR3 extends over 15 amino acids. In nucleotides, the CDR3 is TGTGCCAGCAGCTTAGTGGGCTGGAACAATTCACCCCTCCACTTT. Its translation: CASSLVGWNNSPLHF.

This chain uses TRBV11-1 with TRBJ2-6, with D hard to call. Germline CDR1 SGHAT, CDR2 FQDESV (reference sequence). V was clipped by 2 bases and J by 4 bases, with 15 bases between them. The CDR3 consists of 17 residues. The CDR3 reads CASSLLGQIAGANVLTF. The CDR3 nucleotides read TGTGCCAGCAGCTTATTGGGTCAGATCGCCGGGGCCAACGTCCTGACTTTC.

This sequence joins TRBV6-7 and TRBJ2-7, with 9 bases fitting TRBD1. TRBV6-7 is flagged as an ORF with uncertain function. J lost 6 bases, V lost 2 bases, and 14 bases had no gene match. The CDR3 is 17 amino acids. The CDR3 loop reads CASSYLPSQGARGEQYF. In DNA, the CDR3 is TGTGCCAGCAGTTACCTACCCTCACAGGGGGCGCGGGGCGAGCAGTACTTC.

This chain uses TRBV6-6 with TRBJ1-1, with D maybe TRBD1 (6 bases). Germline CDR1 reads MNHNY; CDR2 reads SVGAGI (reference sequence). The CDR3 is made up of 15 amino acids. Between the trimmed V and J ends, which lost 6 bases and 1 base, there was a span of 15 bases. The CDR3 loop is CASSRPGTKNTEAFF. As DNA, the CDR3 is TGTGCCAGCAGCCGACCCGGGACAAAGAACACTGAAGCTTTCTTT.

The chain recombines TRBV5-1 with TRBJ1-1; 8 bases line up with TRBD1. This CDR3 comprises 14 residues. CDR1 is SGHRS, CDR2 YFSETQ, per germline. Unmatched junction bases numbered 6, after V lost 3 bases and J lost 5 bases. For the CDR3, the DNA is TGCGCCAGCAGCTACCAGGGGGCGCGGACTGAAGCTTTCTTT. This gives the protein CASSYQGARTEAFF.

The chain has TRBV25-1 and TRBJ1-4; no firm D call. Trimming left V 4 bases short and J 5 bases short, with 11 bases between. The length of the CDR3 is 14 residues. The germline CDR1 and CDR2 sequences are MGHDK and SYGVNS. This chain's CDR3 is CASSALRENEKLFF. The CDR3 DNA reads as TGTGCCAGCAGTGCCCTCCGGGAGAATGAAAAACTGTTTTTT.

The rearrangement uses TRBV4-1 and TRBJ2-3; TRBD2 matches 12 bases. CDR3 length: 16 residues. The V gene's germline CDR1 is MGHRA and CDR2 YSYEKL. Trimming at V came to 4 bases and at J to 2 bases, leaving 4 bases not matched to a gene. The CDR3 loop is CASSRLAGVVTDTQYF. The CDR3 DNA is TGCGCCAGCAGCCGACTAGCGGGAGTAGTCACAGATACGCAGTATTTT.

This clone came up once. V is TRBV21-1 and J is TRBJ1-2; the table's D call, TRBD1, was not checked against the DNA. TRBV21-1 is classified as a pseudogene. This CDR3 has 12 residues. CDR3 nucleotide sequence: TGTGCCAGCAGCCAGACAGGGCTTGGCTACACCTTC. As protein: CASSQTGLGYTF.

V gene TRBV4-2 combines with J gene TRBJ2-2; D is uncertain. V lost 4 bases, J lost 5 bases, and 11 bases lay in between. This CDR3 contains 14 residues. The V gene's germline CDR1 is LGHNA and CDR2 YNFKEQ. The CDR3 region is CASSPRRATGELFF. The DNA of the CDR3 is TGTGCCAGCAGCCCCCGGAGAGCGACCGGGGAGCTGTTTTTT.

The chain combines TRBV2 with TRBJ1-5; a possible D gene is TRBD1 (5 bases). This CDR3 has 14 amino acids. V shed 7 bases and J shed 1 base, with 11 bases lying between them. The germline CDR1 and CDR2 sequences are SNHLY and FYNNEI. The CDR3 nucleotides read TGTGCCAGCACTATCCGGGACAGCAATCAGCCCCAGCATTTT. Protein sequence: CASTIRDSNQPQHF.

The V gene is TRBV7-8, the J gene TRBJ1-3; D gene ambiguous. The V gene's germline CDR1 is SGHVS and CDR2 FQNEAQ. The CDR3 covers 13 residues. V was trimmed by 4 bases and J by 2 bases, leaving 6 bases between them. CDR3 loop: CASSWQAGNTIYF. The CDR3, as DNA: TGTGCCAGCAGCTGGCAGGCTGGAAACACCATATATTTT. Based on the CDR3 plus reference TRBV7-8 and TRBJ1-3, the full variable domain is GAGVSQSPRYKVAKRGQDVALRCDPISGHVSLFWYQQALGQGPEFLTYFQNEAQLDKSGLPSDRFFAERPEGSVSTLKIQRTQQEDSAVYLCASSWQAGNTIYFGEGSWLTVV.

The V and J genes are TRBV6-6 and TRBJ1-1, with unresolved D. CDR3 length: 15 amino acids. Germline V gives CDR1 MNHNY, CDR2 SVGAGI (reference sequence). Trimming left V 6 bases short and J 0 bases short, with 14 bases between. The CDR3 loop is CASSREPKMNTEAFF. The CDR3 nucleotides are TGTGCCAGCAGCCGGGAACCGAAAATGAACACTGAAGCTTTCTTT.

The V gene is TRBV5-1, the J gene TRBJ2-1; TRBD2 is a possible D gene (6 bases). V was pared by 0 bases and J by 11 bases, with 15 bases between. The CDR3 has 14 residues. Germline lookup yields CDR1 SGHRS and CDR2 YFSETQ. CDR3: CASSLGTMGNQQFF. CDR3 nucleotide sequence: TGCGCCAGCAGCTTGGGGACTATGGGAAATCAGCAGTTCTTC.

The chain employs TRBV27 and TRBJ1-1; the D is unclear. This CDR3 has 13 residues. Germline V gene lookup returns CDR1 MNHEY and CDR2 SMNVEV (reference sequence). V lost 5 bases and J lost 3, with 10 bases in between. Here the CDR3 reads CASSPTRYTEAFF. The CDR3 nucleotides read TGTGCCAGCAGTCCGACGCGCTACACTGAAGCTTTCTTT.

V gene TRBV27 combines with J gene TRBJ1-4; a weak D match, TRBD1 (5 bases). Trimming cost V 7 bases and J 6 bases, with 18 bases left between them. CDR3 length: 15 amino acids. Per the germline V gene, CDR1 is MNHEY and CDR2 is SMNVEV (reference sequence). The CDR3 DNA is TGTGCCAGCAAAGGCCTGGACATTTCACATGAAAAACTGTTTTTT. This gives the protein CASKGLDISHEKLFF.